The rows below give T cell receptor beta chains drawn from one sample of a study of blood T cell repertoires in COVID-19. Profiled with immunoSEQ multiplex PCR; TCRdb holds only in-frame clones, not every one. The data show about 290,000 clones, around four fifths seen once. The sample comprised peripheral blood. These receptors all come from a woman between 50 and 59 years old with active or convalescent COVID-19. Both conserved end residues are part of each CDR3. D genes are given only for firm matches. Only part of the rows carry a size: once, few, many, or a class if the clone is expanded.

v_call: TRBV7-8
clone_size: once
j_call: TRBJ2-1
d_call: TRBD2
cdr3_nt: TGTGCCAGCAGCCAATATAGGGCGGGAGGGTATGAGCAGTTCTTC
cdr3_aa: CASSQYRAGGYEQFF

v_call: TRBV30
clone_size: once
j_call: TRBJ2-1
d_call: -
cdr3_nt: TGTGCCTGGATATACGGAGCTAGCGCTTCCATGGACAATGAGCAGTTCTTC
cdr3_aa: CAWIYGASASMDNEQFF

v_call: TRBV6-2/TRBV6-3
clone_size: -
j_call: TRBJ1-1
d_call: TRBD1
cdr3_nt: TGTGCCAGCAGTTCCATACAGGGGCCGCCTTTCAATGAAGCTTTCTTT
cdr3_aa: CASSSIQGPPFNEAFF

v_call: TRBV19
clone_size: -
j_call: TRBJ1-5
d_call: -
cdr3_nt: TGTGCCAGCAGAGGACGCGGGCAGCCCCAGCATTTT
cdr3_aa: CASRGRGQPQHF

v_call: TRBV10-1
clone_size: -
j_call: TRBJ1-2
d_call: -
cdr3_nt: TGCGCCAGCAGTGAGGTCAGGGCGTGTGGCTACACCTTC
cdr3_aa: CASSEVRACGYTF

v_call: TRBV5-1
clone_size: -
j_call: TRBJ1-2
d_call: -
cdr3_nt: TGCGCCAGCAGCCCCGGGAGGAATGGCTACACCTTC
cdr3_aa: CASSPGRNGYTF

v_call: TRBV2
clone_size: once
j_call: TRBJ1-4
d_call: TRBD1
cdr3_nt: TGTGCCAGCGATTCGAGTGGGACAGGGGATGAAAAACTGTTTTTT
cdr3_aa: CASDSSGTGDEKLFF

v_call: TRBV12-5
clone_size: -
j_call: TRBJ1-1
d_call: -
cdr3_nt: TGTGCTAGTGGTTTATCGGGAGCGGGCACTGAAGCTTTCTTT
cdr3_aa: CASGLSGAGTEAFF

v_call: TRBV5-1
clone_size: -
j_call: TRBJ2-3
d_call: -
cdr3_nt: TGCGCCAGCAGCTTGGCCCCCCCGGGGGGCCAGACAGATACGCAGTATTTT
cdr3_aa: CASSLAPPGGQTDTQYF

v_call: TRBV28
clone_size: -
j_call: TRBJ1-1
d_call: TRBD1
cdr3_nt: TGTGCCAGCAGTTTGTGGAGGGACAGGGGGCAGGGGACTGAAGCTTTCTTT
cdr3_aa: CASSLWRDRGQGTEAFF

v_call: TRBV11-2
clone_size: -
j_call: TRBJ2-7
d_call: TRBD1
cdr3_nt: TGTGCCACCGCTCCCATACTTCCGAAAGAACCGGGACAGCGCTACGAGCAGTACTTC
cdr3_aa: CATAPILPKEPGQRYEQYF

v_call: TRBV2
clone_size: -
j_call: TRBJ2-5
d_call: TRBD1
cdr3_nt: TGTGCCAGCAGCGATGCCGGGACAGCAGAGACCCAGTACTTC
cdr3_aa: CASSDAGTAETQYF

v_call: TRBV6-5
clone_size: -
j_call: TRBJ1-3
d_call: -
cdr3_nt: TGTGCCAGCAGCAAACAGGCCGCTTGGGGAAACACCATATATTTT
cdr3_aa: CASSKQAAWGNTIYF

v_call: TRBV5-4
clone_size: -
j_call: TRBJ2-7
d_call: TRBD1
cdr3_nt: TGTGCCAGCAGGGGACAGGGTTCCTACGAGCAGTACTTC
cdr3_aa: CASRGQGSYEQYF

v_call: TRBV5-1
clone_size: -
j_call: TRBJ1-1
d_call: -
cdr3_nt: TGCGCCAGCAGCTTGGCCACAGGGTTAAGCACTGAAGCTTTCTTT
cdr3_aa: CASSLATGLSTEAFF

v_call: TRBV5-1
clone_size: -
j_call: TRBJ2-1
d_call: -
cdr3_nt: TGCGCCAGCAGCTTGGGAACGGGATACAATGAGCAGTTCTTC
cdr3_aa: CASSLGTGYNEQFF

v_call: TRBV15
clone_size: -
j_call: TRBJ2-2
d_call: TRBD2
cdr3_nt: TGTGCCACCAGCAGGACACTAGCGGTCACCGGGGAGCTGTTTTTT
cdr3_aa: CATSRTLAVTGELFF

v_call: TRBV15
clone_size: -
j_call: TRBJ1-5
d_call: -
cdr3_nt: TGTGCCACCAGCAGAGATGGGGGGGGATATCAGCCCCAGCATTTT
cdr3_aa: CATSRDGGGYQPQHF

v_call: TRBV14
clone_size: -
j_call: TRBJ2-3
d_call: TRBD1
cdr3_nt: TGTGCCAGCAGGCCGGGACAGGGGAGTATTGGTACGCAGTATTTT
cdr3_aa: CASRPGQGSIGTQYF

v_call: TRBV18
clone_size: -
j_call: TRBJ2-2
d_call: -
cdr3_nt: TGTGCCACTCTAACGCCCGGGAGGAACACCGGGGAGCTGTTTTTT
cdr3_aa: CATLTPGRNTGELFF

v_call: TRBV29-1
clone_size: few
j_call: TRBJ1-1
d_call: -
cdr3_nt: TGCAGCGCCCAGGGGTGGAACACTGAAGCTTTCTTT
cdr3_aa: CSAQGWNTEAFF

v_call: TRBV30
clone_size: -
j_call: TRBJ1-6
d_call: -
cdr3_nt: TGTGCCTGGAGTGTGGGGGGGACGGCCCTCCACTTT
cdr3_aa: CAWSVGGTALHF

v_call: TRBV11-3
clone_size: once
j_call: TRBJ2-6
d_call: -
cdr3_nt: TGTGCCAGCAGCTTCGTATTCAGGGCAAGAGATTTTTACGGGGCCAACGTCCTGACTTTC
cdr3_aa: CASSFVFRARDFYGANVLTF

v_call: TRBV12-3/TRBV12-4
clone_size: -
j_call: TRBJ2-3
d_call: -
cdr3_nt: TGTGCCAGCAGTCCAGGGGCAGATACGCAGTATTTT
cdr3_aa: CASSPGADTQYF

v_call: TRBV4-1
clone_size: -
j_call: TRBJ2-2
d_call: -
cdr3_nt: TGCGCCAGCAGCCAATTTGGGGACTTCTTGAAAACCGGGGAGCTGTTTTTT
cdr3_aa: CASSQFGDFLKTGELFF

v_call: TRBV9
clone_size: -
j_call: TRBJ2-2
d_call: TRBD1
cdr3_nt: TGTGCCAGCAGCTCCGGACAGGGGCGAAAAGAAGAGAACACCGGGGAGCTGTTTTTT
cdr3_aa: CASSSGQGRKEENTGELFF

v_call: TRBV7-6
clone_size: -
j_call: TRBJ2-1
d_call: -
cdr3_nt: TGTGCCAGCAGCTTAGCGGGGGGTTACAATGAGCAGTTCTTC
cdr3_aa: CASSLAGGYNEQFF

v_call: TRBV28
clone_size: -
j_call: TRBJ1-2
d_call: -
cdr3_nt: TGTGCCAGCAGTTTGGTGGCAGGGGGCTACACCTTC
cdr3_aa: CASSLVAGGYTF

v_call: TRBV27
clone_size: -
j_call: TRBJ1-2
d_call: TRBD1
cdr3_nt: TGTGCCAGCAGTTTCCGGGACAGGGATAATGGCTACACCTTC
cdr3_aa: CASSFRDRDNGYTF

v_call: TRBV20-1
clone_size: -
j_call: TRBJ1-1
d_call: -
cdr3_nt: TGCAGTGCTAGTCGGAGTATAAACACTGAAGCTTTCTTT
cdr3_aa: CSASRSINTEAFF

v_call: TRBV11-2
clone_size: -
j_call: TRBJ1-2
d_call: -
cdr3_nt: TGTGCCAGCAGCCCGTATTCGGTCCCCTATGGCTACACCTTC
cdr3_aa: CASSPYSVPYGYTF

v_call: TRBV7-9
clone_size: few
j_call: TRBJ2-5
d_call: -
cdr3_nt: TGTGCCAGCAGCGCCTCAGGGGTAGAGACCCAGTACTTC
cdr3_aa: CASSASGVETQYF

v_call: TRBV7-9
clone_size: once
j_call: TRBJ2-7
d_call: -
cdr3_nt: TGTGCCAGCAGCTTATGGCGCGACACCCGTAACGAGCAGTACTTC
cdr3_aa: CASSLWRDTRNEQYF

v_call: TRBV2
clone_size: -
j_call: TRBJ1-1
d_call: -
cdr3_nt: TGTGCCAGTCGAACAGGGCCGGGGACTGAAGCTTTCTTT
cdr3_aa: CASRTGPGTEAFF

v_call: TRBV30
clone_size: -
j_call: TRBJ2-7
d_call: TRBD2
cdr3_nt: TGTGCCTGGAGCCTTCCAAGGACTAGGAGGAACGAGCAGTACTTC
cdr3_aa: CAWSLPRTRRNEQYF

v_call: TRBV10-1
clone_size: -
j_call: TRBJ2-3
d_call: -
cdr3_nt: TGCGCCAGCAGTGAAACAGGGACCTCCACAGATACGCAGTATTTT
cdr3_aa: CASSETGTSTDTQYF

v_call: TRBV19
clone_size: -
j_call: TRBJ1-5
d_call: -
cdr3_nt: TGTGCCAGTAGTATCCCGGCGGTAAATCAGCCCCAGCATTTT
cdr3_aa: CASSIPAVNQPQHF

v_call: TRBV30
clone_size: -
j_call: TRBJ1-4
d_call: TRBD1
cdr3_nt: TGTGCCTGGACCCAGGGGACAGGCGGAAATGAAAAACTGTTTTTT
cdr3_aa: CAWTQGTGGNEKLFF

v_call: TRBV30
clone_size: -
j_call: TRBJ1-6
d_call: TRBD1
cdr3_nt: TGTGCCTGGAGTGTACAGTACAGGGGTCCACCCCTCCACTTT
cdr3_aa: CAWSVQYRGPPLHF

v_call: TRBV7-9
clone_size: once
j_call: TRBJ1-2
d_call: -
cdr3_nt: TGTGCCAGCAGCACCGGGACACACTATGGCTACACCTTC
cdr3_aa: CASSTGTHYGYTF

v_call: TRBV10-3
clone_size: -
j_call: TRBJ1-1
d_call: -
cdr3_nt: TGTGCCACTCGACGGAGTAACACTGAAGCTTTCTTT
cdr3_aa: CATRRSNTEAFF

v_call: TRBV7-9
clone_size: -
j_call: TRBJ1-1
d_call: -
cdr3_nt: TGTGCCAGCAGCTTAATGGCGACAGCTGAAGCTTTCTTT
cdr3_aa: CASSLMATAEAFF

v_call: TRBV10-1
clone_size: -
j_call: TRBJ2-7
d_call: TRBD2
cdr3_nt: TGCGCCAGCAGTGAGTCAGGGCCCGCTAGCGGGATTAGGTACGAGCAGTACTTC
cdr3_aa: CASSESGPASGIRYEQYF

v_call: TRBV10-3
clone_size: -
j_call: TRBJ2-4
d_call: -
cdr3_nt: TGTGCCATCAGTGAGTCGCGAGGGATAGCCAAAAACATTCAGTACTTC
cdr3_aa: CAISESRGIAKNIQYF

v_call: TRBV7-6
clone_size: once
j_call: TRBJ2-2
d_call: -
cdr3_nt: TGTGCCAGCAGCTCGACTGCAGCTGGCCAGAACACCGGGGAGCTGTTTTTT
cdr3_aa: CASSSTAAGQNTGELFF

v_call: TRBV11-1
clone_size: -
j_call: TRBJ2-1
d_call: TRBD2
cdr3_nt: TGTGCCAGCAGCCGACTAGCGGCGTACAATGAGCAGTTCTTC
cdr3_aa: CASSRLAAYNEQFF

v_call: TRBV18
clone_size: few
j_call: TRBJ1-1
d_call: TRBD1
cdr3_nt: TGTGCCAGCTCAAGAGTGACAGGGGCCATGAACACTGAAGCTTTCTTT
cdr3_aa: CASSRVTGAMNTEAFF

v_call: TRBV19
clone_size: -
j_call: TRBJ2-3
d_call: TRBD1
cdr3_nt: TGTGCCAGTAGTATGGGACAGGGGATAGATACGCAGTATTTT
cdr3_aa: CASSMGQGIDTQYF

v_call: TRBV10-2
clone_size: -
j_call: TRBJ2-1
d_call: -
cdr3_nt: TGCGCCAGCAGTGAACGGCGCCTTCAATACAGTGAGCAGTTCTTC
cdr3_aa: CASSERRLQYSEQFF

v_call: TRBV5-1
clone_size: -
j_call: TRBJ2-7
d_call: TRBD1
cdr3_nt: TGCGCCAGCAGCTCAGGGACAGGGACTGGGGATGAGCAGTACTTC
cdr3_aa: CASSSGTGTGDEQYF

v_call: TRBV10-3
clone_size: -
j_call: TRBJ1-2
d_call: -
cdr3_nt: TGTGCCATCAGTGAGCTTAGCTATGGCTACACCTTC
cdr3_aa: CAISELSYGYTF